The 26 T cell receptor beta chains below all came from one sample that was sequenced in a study of blood T cell repertoires in COVID-19. The table came from immunoSEQ multiplex PCR; TCRdb's copy has only in-frame clones and leaves some out. The table has some 40,000 clones, more than 80% seen once. Input material: peripheral blood. These receptors all stem from a man aged 60 to 69 in a cohort sampled during active COVID-19.

This clone was seen only a few times. The chain recombines TRBV6-1 with TRBJ1-5; no definite D call. The V gene's germline CDR1 is MNHNS and CDR2 SASEGT. Trimming stripped 1 base from V and 4 bases from J, with 8 bases between. The CDR3 totals 14 residues. The CDR3 spells CASSEERRNQPQHF. The CDR3 DNA is TGTGCCAGCAGTGAAGAGAGGAGGAATCAGCCCCAGCATTTT.

This chain links TRBV3-1 (or the pseudogene TRBV3-2) with TRBJ1-2; weak D call: TRBD1 (6 bases). The germline V and J ends were trimmed by 1 base and 8 bases, with 14 bases remaining between them. The CDR3 has 14 residues. Germline V gives CDR1 LGHDT, CDR2 YNNKEL (reference sequence). The CDR3 spells CASSQGQGLGGYTF. CDR3 coding DNA: TGTGCCAGCAGCCAAGGCCAGGGGCTTGGGGGCTACACCTTC.

V usage is TRBV6-6 and J usage is TRBJ1-5; D not resolved. The CDR3 totals 12 residues. Germline CDR1 reads MNHNY; CDR2 reads SVGAGI (reference sequence). V was pared by 2 bases and J by 7 bases, with 6 bases between. The CDR3, as DNA: TGTGCCAGCAGTTACGGCGGCCAGCCCCAGCATTTT. Amino acids: CASSYGGQPQHF.

The genes are TRBV9 and TRBJ2-7, with TRBD1 identical over 12 bases. Looked up from germline, CDR1 is SGDLS and CDR2 is YYNGEE. The CDR3 totals 15 residues. The V and J ends lost 4 bases and 6 bases, in that order; junction bases with no gene match: 8. CDR3: CASSITGTGGAEQYF. CDR3 DNA sequence: TGTGCCAGCAGCATAACCGGGACAGGGGGCGCCGAGCAGTACTTC.

The gene calls are TRBV2 and TRBJ1-2; the D is unclear. Germline V gene lookup returns CDR1 SNHLY and CDR2 FYNNEI. This CDR3 comprises 15 residues. Deletions cut 0 bases from V and 2 bases from J, with 10 bases between. The chain's CDR3 is CASSEAPGLNYGYTF. CDR3 nucleotides: TGTGCCAGCAGTGAAGCCCCGGGATTAAACTATGGCTACACCTTC.

CDR3 sequence (DNA): TGTGCCAGTGGAGGGGGCTGGGAGAAAAGCAATCAGCCCCAGCATTTT. It is translated as CASGGGWEKSNQPQHF. V and J are TRBV19 and TRBJ1-5; TRBD1 matches 7 bases. CDR1 and CDR2 from the germline V gene are LNHDA and SQIVND (reference sequence). Unmatched junction bases numbered 11, after V lost 8 bases and J lost 1 base. The CDR3 runs to 16 residues.

The V call is TRBV24-1, the J call TRBJ2-1; 9 bases align to TRBD1. V gave up 3 bases and J gave up 6 bases; unmatched junction bases: 8. The CDR3 spans 16 residues. From germline, CDR1 is KGHDR and CDR2 SFDVKD. CDR3 DNA sequence: TGTGCCACCAGTGATGCAAGGGGGGGACAGGGCAATGAGCAGTTCTTC. Its translation is CATSDARGGQGNEQFF.

The chain links TRBV9 to TRBJ2-2; D perhaps matches TRBD2 (5 bases). This CDR3 is 15 amino acids long. Trimming took 0 bases from V and 5 from J, leaving 11 bases between them. Germline CDR1 is SGDLS and CDR2 is YYNGEE. The CDR3 reads CASSVGRLQTGELFF. The CDR3 nucleotides are TGTGCCAGCAGCGTAGGCCGACTACAAACCGGGGAGCTGTTTTTT.

The chain joins TRBV5-4 to TRBJ2-2, with D maybe TRBD2 (5 bases). The CDR3 contains 16 residues. CDR1 is SGHNT and CDR2 is YYREEE in the germline V gene (reference sequence). V dropped 2 bases and J dropped 0 bases, with 11 bases sitting between them. The CDR3: CASSFAGASNTGELFF. The CDR3, as DNA: TGTGCCAGCAGCTTTGCGGGCGCCTCGAACACCGGGGAGCTGTTTTTT.

This CDR3 is CASSPLAGALQFF. CDR3 in DNA: TGTGCCAGCAGTCCCCTAGCGGGAGCGCTTCAGTTCTTC. The chain joins TRBV27 to TRBJ2-1, with 10 nucleotides matching TRBD2. CDR1 MNHEY and CDR2 SMNVEV come from the germline V gene (reference sequence). V dropped 5 bases and J dropped 13; count of bases not matched to a gene: 8. The CDR3 has 13 amino acids.

The gene calls are TRBV6-6 and TRBJ1-6; TRBD1 agrees at 7 bases. Germline loops: CDR1 MNHNY, CDR2 SVGAGI (reference sequence). CDR3 length: 15 amino acids. V was clipped by 5 bases and J by 9 bases; unmatched bases: 10. CDR3 sequence: CASSTGTENSSPLHF. The DNA of the CDR3 is TGTGCCAGCAGTACTGGGACAGAAAATAGTTCACCCCTCCACTTT.

The CDR3 region is CASSRDRGSGNTIYF. In nucleotides, the CDR3 is TGTGCCAGCAGCCGGGACAGGGGCTCTGGAAACACCATATATTTT. The chain recombines TRBV6-5 with TRBJ1-3, with 10 bases identical to TRBD1. Trimming cost V 6 bases and J 0 bases; bases outside gene matches: 2. The CDR3 consists of 15 residues. Germline V gene data show CDR1 as MNHEY and CDR2 as SVGAGI.

This rearrangement joins TRBV5-3 to TRBJ2-2; 11 nucleotides match TRBD1. TRBV5-3 is flagged as an ORF with uncertain function. This CDR3 spans 16 amino acids. V dropped 3 bases and J dropped 7; count of bases not matched to a gene: 8. Here the CDR3 reads CARSSRTGGRIGELFF. CDR3 coding DNA: TGTGCCAGAAGCTCTAGGACAGGGGGCCGTATCGGGGAGCTGTTTTTT.

The rearrangement joins TRBV4-3 to TRBJ1-3, with D perhaps matching TRBD1 (6 bases). The germline V gene has CDR1 LGHNA and CDR2 YSLEER. Trimming left V 0 bases short and J 0 bases short, with 9 bases between. The CDR3 has 16 residues. The CDR3 bases are TGCGCCAGCAGCCAAGAACAGGGCCACTCTGGAAACACCATATATTTT. This encodes CASSQEQGHSGNTIYF.

This clone was counted between two and nine times. The chain employs TRBV28 and TRBJ2-7; 10 bases are shared with TRBD1. Germline-derived CDR1 and CDR2 are MDHEN and SYDVKM. This CDR3 has 14 amino acids. Unmatched junction bases numbered 8, after V lost 7 bases and J lost 5 bases. The CDR3 DNA reads as TGTGCCAGCACCTCGGGACAGGGGACCCACGAGCAGTACTTC. Amino acids: CASTSGQGTHEQYF.

This clone is medium-sized. The chain has TRBV2 and TRBJ2-7; 8 bases are a match to TRBD2. V was pared by 1 base and J by 1 base, with 3 bases of the junction left unmatched. The CDR3 loop spans 15 amino acids. Germline CDR1 SNHLY, CDR2 FYNNEI. CDR3 amino acids: CASSEVGGGSYEQYF. CDR3 in DNA: TGTGCCAGCAGTGAAGTTGGCGGGGGGTCCTACGAGCAGTACTTC.

J is TRBJ1-1 and V is TRBV14; no reliable D call. V shed 4 bases and J shed 5 bases, with 11 bases lying between them. This CDR3 has 13 residues. Germline V gene data show CDR1 as SGHDN and CDR2 as FVKESK. The CDR3 DNA reads as TGTGCCAGCAGCCCCGGCTCGGGGACTGAAGCTTTCTTT. This codes for CASSPGSGTEAFF.

The chain combines TRBV10-2 with TRBJ1-5; 7 bases fit TRBD1. From germline, CDR1 is WSHSY and CDR2 SAAADI. The CDR3 runs 16 residues. Trimming took 11 bases from V and 0 from J; bases not matched to a gene: 13. The CDR3: CARRDSHYLSNQPQHF. DNA of the CDR3: TGCGCCCGACGGGACAGCCACTACCTTAGCAATCAGCCCCAGCATTTT.

The rearrangement uses TRBV19 and TRBJ2-3; TRBD1 aligns across 7 bases. From germline, CDR1 is LNHDA and CDR2 SQIVND (reference sequence). The CDR3 sequence is 17 residues long. Losses at the gene ends were 4 bases for V and 3 bases for J; bases not matched to a gene: 13. CDR3 loop: CASSKDRVLERTDTQYF. CDR3 sequence (DNA): TGTGCCAGTAGTAAAGACAGGGTCTTGGAAAGGACAGATACGCAGTATTTT.

This chain uses TRBV24-1 with TRBJ1-2; D ambiguous. Germline CDR1 is KGHDR and CDR2 is SFDVKD. The CDR3 has 12 amino acids. The germline V and J ends were trimmed by 4 bases and 1 base, with 3 bases remaining between them. This CDR3 is CATSDFNYGYTF. CDR3 bases: TGTGCCACCAGTGACTTTAACTATGGCTACACCTTC.

This rearrangement joins TRBV7-2 to TRBJ1-4; D possibly corresponds to TRBD1 (6 bases). Trimming removed 6 bases from V and 8 bases from J, with 13 bases in between. In germline, CDR1 is SGHTA, CDR2 FQGNSA. This CDR3 is 13 amino acids long. In DNA, the CDR3 is TGTGCCAGCAGTCAGGGGACGGTCGAAAAACTGTTTTTT. Translated, it gives CASSQGTVEKLFF.

This chain joins TRBV27 and TRBJ1-4; 8 bases line up with TRBD1. The trim removed 5 bases at V and 8 bases at J, leaving 4 bases unmatched. This CDR3 has 13 amino acids. CDR1 is MNHEY, CDR2 SMNVEV, per germline (reference sequence). Written as DNA, the CDR3 is TGTGCCAGCAGTGCAAACAGGGGGGAAAAACTGTTTTTT. This translates into CASSANRGEKLFF.

The sample holds a few counts of this clone. The V gene is TRBV4-3, the J gene TRBJ2-1; D may be TRBD2 (5 bases). This CDR3 contains 16 residues. Germline lookup yields CDR1 LGHNA and CDR2 YSLEER. Trimming stripped 0 bases from V and 0 bases from J, with 9 bases between. The CDR3 region has the DNA TGCGCCAGCAGCCAAGATAGCGAGAGCTCCTACAATGAGCAGTTCTTC. Its translation: CASSQDSESSYNEQFF.

The chain carries TRBV19 and TRBJ1-5; TRBD1 matches 7 bases. CDR1 LNHDA and CDR2 SQIVND come from the germline V gene (reference sequence). The CDR3 has 16 residues. With 5 bases clipped from V and 7 bases from J, the junction kept 14 bases outside the gene matches. CDR3 nucleotides: TGTGCCAGTAGTCCCCAGGGGGTGAGGGCGATGCAGCCCCAGCATTTT. As protein: CASSPQGVRAMQPQHF.

This chain links TRBV7-9 with TRBJ1-1; a possible D gene is TRBD1 (6 bases). Germline V gene lookup returns CDR1 SEHNR and CDR2 FQNEAQ (reference sequence). The length of the CDR3 is 13 residues. DNA for the CDR3: TGTGCTGGGGCGGGGGCCCCGAACACTGAAGCTTTCTTT. Residues: CAGAGAPNTEAFF.

This chain connects TRBV10-3 to TRBJ2-2; the D gene is possibly TRBD2 (6 bases). The CDR3 sequence is 18 residues long. The germline V gene encodes CDR1 ENHRY and CDR2 SYGVKD. V was shortened by 10 bases and J by 4 bases, with 28 bases between the two germline ends. The CDR3 reads CATTDSPGRESATGELFF. The DNA of the CDR3 is TGTGCCACAACCGATTCTCCTGGGCGGGAATCGGCCACCGGGGAGCTGTTTTTT.